Detailed here is one T cell receptor (beta chain). The target antigen is unknown. The data were obtained in a study of molecular identifiers for immune sequencing clone quantification. General study results and limits: Highly expanded clone sizes could be underestimated through barcode sharing by identical TCR molecules.

A single record per CDR3 protein comes from TCRdb applying MiXCR to the PCR reads. This sample yields around 9,000 distinct CDR3 sequences, of which roughly 21% are seen a single time; under 1.5% belongs to the top ten. The CDR3 contains 13 residues. Germline-derived CDR1 and CDR2 are MDHEN and SYDVKM. Trimming cost V 6 bases and J 6 bases, with 15 bases left between them. The genes are TRBV28 and TRBJ2-7; D is unresolved. Sequenced input: naive CD8+ T cells from blood, with Jurkat cell RNA spiked in. The subset is: FACS-sorted CD8+CD4-CCR7+CD45RA+ naive T cells. This sequence was found in a human donor in good health. Some libraries in this study had Jurkat cell RNA spiked in. DNA for the CDR3: TGTGCCAGCAGCCCAACCACCGACCGCGAGCAGTACTTC. It specifies CASSPTTDREQYF. Filled out from reference TRBV28 and TRBJ2-7, the complete variable domain reads DVKVTQSSRYLVKRTGEKVFLECVQDMDHENMFWYRQDPGLGLRLIYFSYDVKMKEKGDIPEGYSVSREKKERFSLILESASTNQTSMYLCASSPTTDREQYFGPGTRLTVT.